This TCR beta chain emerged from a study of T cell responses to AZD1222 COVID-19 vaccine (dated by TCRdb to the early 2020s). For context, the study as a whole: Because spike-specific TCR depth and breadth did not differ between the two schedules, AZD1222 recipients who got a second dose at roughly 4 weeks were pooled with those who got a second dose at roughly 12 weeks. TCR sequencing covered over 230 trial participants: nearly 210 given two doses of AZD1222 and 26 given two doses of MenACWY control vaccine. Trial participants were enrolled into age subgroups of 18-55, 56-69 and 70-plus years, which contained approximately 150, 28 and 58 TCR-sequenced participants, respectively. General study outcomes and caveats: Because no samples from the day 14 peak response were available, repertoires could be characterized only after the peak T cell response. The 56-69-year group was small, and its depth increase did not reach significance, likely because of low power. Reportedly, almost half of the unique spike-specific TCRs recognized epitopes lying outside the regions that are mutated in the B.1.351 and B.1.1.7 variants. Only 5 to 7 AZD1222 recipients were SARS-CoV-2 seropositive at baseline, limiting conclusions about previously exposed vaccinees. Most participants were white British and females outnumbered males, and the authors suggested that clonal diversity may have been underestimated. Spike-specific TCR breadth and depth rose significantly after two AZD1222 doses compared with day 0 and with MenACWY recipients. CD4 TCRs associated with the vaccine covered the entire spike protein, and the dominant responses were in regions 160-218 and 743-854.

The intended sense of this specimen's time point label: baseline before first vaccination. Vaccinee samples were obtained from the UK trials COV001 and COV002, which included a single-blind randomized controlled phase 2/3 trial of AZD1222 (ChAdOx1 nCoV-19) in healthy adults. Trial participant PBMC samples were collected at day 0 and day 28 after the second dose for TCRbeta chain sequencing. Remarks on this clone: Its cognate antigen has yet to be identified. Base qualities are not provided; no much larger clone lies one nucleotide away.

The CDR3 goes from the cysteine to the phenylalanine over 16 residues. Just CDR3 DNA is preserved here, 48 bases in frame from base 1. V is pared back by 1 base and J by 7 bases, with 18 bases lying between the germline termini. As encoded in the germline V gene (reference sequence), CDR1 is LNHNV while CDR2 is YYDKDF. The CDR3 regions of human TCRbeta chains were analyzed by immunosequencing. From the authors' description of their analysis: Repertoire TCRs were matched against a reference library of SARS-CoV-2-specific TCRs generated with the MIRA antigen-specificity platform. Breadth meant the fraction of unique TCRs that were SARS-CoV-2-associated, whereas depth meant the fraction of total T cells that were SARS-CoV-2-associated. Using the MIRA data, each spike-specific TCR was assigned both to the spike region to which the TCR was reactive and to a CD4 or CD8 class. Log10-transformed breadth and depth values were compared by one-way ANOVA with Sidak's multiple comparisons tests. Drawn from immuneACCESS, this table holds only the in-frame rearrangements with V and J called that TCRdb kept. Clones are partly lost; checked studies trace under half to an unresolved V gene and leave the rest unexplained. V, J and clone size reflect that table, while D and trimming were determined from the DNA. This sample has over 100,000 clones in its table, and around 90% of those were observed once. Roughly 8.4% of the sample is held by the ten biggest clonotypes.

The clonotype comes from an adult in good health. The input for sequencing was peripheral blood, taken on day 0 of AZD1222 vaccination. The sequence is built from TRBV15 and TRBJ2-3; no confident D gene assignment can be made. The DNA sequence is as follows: TGTGCCACCAGCAGAGGTGTTGGGTCCCAATCGTATACGCAGTATTTT. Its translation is CATSRGVGSQSYTQYF.